A selection of T cell receptor beta chains follows, all from one sample in a study of regulatory T cells in long-lasting Graves disease. TCRdb re-derived calls from the multiplex PCR reads in MiXCR, one entry per CDR3 protein. The sample includes a few hundred thousand distinct CDR3 sequences, about a sixth of them seen just once. This sample was shared with a second study, whose subject was T cells in Graves' hyperthyroidism and ophthalmopathy.

The input for sequencing was peripheral blood mononuclear cells (PBMCs), taken at new diagnosis, from a patient treated with antithyroid drugs. All receptors derive from a man in his forties with Graves disease. The CDR3 runs from the conserved cysteine through the conserved F or W. The order of the fields is D gene, clone size, CDR3 length, J gene, V gene, CDR3 DNA, CDR3 protein. The D gene is left open where the match is weak. Not all rows give a size; the values are once, few, many and, for expanded clones, a class.

D: TRBD1; size: .; length: 15; J: TRBJ2-7; V: TRBV20-1; DNA: TGCAGTGCTAGAGATCGGCGACAGGGGGCTAGTAAGCAGTACTTC; CDR3: CSARDRRQGASKQYF
D: .; size: .; length: 14; J: TRBJ2-1; V: TRBV29-1; DNA: TGCAGCGTTGCCCGGCGGAGCTCCTACAATGAGCAGTTCTTC; CDR3: CSVARRSSYNEQFF
D: .; size: .; length: 14; J: TRBJ1-5; V: TRBV5-1; DNA: TGCGCCAGCAGCTCACGACAGGACAGTCAGCCCCAGCATTTT; CDR3: CASSSRQDSQPQHF
D: TRBD2; size: few; length: 16; J: TRBJ2-2; V: TRBV28; DNA: TGTGCCAGCAGTAGAGGACTAGCGGGGAACACCGGGGAGCTGTTTTTT; CDR3: CASSRGLAGNTGELFF
D: .; size: .; length: 17; J: TRBJ2-2; V: TRBV7-3; DNA: TGTGCCAGCAGCTTAAAGGGCATCCTCATCCTCGCCGGGGAGCTGTTTTTT; CDR3: CASSLKGILILAGELFF
D: .; size: many; length: 12; J: TRBJ2-2; V: TRBV7-2; DNA: TGTGCCAGCAGCCCTACGAACGGGGAGCTGTTTTTT; CDR3: CASSPTNGELFF
D: .; size: .; length: 15; J: TRBJ1-1; V: TRBV6-1; DNA: TGTGCCAGCAGTGAAGCGGGGGTCCTGAGCACTGAAGCTTTCTTT; CDR3: CASSEAGVLSTEAFF
D: .; size: .; length: 13; J: TRBJ2-5; V: TRBV4-1; DNA: TGCGCCAGCAGCCAAGCGGGGGTTGGGACCCAGTACTTC; CDR3: CASSQAGVGTQYF
D: .; size: many; length: 14; J: TRBJ1-1; V: TRBV6-1; DNA: TGTGCCAGCAGTGATAGGACGGCGAACACTGAAGCTTTCTTT; CDR3: CASSDRTANTEAFF
D: .; size: .; length: 14; J: TRBJ2-7; V: TRBV30; DNA: TGTGCCTGGAGTGGAGGGGGGAACTCCTACGAGCAGTACTTC; CDR3: CAWSGGGNSYEQYF
D: .; size: many; length: 13; J: TRBJ1-1; V: TRBV6-5; DNA: TGTGCCAGCAGTTACGGTGGGTACACTGAAGCTTTCTTT; CDR3: CASSYGGYTEAFF
D: TRBD1; size: few; length: 16; J: TRBJ1-5; V: TRBV25-1; DNA: TGTGCCAGCAGTGGTCCAGGACAGGGTCTTAATCAGCCCCAGCATTTT; CDR3: CASSGPGQGLNQPQHF
D: .; size: many; length: 12; J: TRBJ2-5; V: TRBV7-8; DNA: TGTGCCAGCAGCTTAGCGGCGGAGACCCAGTACTTC; CDR3: CASSLAAETQYF
D: TRBD1; size: many; length: 14; J: TRBJ1-4; V: TRBV5-1; DNA: TGCGCCAGCAGCAGACAGGGACCTAATGAAAAACTGTTTTTT; CDR3: CASSRQGPNEKLFF
D: TRBD2; size: many; length: 14; J: TRBJ2-5; V: TRBV7-9; DNA: TGTGCCAGCAGCTTCGGGGGGAGGCAAGAGACCCAGTACTTC; CDR3: CASSFGGRQETQYF
D: TRBD2; size: .; length: 19; J: TRBJ2-3; V: TRBV5-4; DNA: TGTGCCAGCAGCACAAACGCCCCCAAGCGGGGGGGCGTAGCGGATACGCAGTATTTT; CDR3: CASSTNAPKRGGVADTQYF
D: TRBD2; size: .; length: 13; J: TRBJ2-2; V: TRBV20-1; DNA: TGCAGTGCTAGGGTAGCGGGGTCCGGGGAGCTGTTTTTT; CDR3: CSARVAGSGELFF
D: .; size: .; length: 13; J: TRBJ2-6; V: TRBV10-3; DNA: TGTGCCATCCGGGGATCTGGGGCCAACGTCCTGACTTTC; CDR3: CAIRGSGANVLTF
D: .; size: .; length: 20; J: TRBJ2-2; V: TRBV20-1; DNA: TGCAGTGCTAGAGATTATCGCGCCGATTTCGTTGGACAGCCGCACGGGGAGCTGTTTTTT; CDR3: CSARDYRADFVGQPHGELFF
D: .; size: many; length: 14; J: TRBJ2-5; V: TRBV5-5; DNA: TGTGCCAGCAGCCCCGGGTGGGCCCAAGAGACCCAGTACTTC; CDR3: CASSPGWAQETQYF
D: .; size: many; length: 16; J: TRBJ2-6; V: TRBV5-8; DNA: TGTGCCAGCAGCTTGGAAGTAGGGCGCGGGGCCAACGTCCTGACTTTC; CDR3: CASSLEVGRGANVLTF
D: .; size: many; length: 13; J: TRBJ2-4; V: TRBV7-2; DNA: TGTGCCAGCAGACCCGGACCGGGGGACATTCAGTACTTC; CDR3: CASRPGPGDIQYF
D: .; size: .; length: 13; J: TRBJ2-2; V: TRBV18; DNA: TGTGCCAGCTCACCAGGCGGCCGCCGGGAGCTGTTTTTT; CDR3: CASSPGGRRELFF
D: TRBD2; size: .; length: 14; J: TRBJ2-4; V: TRBV5-8; DNA: TGTGCCAGCAGCTTGGCAGGGAGGGAAAACATTCAGTACTTC; CDR3: CASSLAGRENIQYF
D: TRBD2; size: many; length: 16; J: TRBJ2-3; V: TRBV5-1; DNA: TGCGCCAGCAGCTTGGCTTTGGGACTAGCACTTGGTACGCAGTATTTT; CDR3: CASSLALGLALGTQYF
D: .; size: .; length: 13; J: TRBJ2-7; V: TRBV20-1; DNA: TGCAGTGCTAGAGCGGGGGAACCCTACGAGCAGTACTTC; CDR3: CSARAGEPYEQYF
D: .; size: many; length: 14; J: TRBJ1-4; V: TRBV7-2; DNA: TGTGCCAGCAGCCCGTCATCTAGTTATGAAAAACTGTTTTTT; CDR3: CASSPSSSYEKLFF
D: .; size: .; length: 14; J: TRBJ1-6; V: TRBV5-1; DNA: TGCGCCAGCAGCTTGTCACGGAGCAATCCACCCCTCCACTTT; CDR3: CASSLSRSNPPLHF
D: TRBD2; size: many; length: 17; J: TRBJ2-3; V: TRBV10-3; DNA: TGTGCCATCAGGAAACCCACTAGCGGGGGGGCTCCAGATACGCAGTATTTT; CDR3: CAIRKPTSGGAPDTQYF
D: TRBD1; size: many; length: 15; J: TRBJ1-4; V: TRBV12-3/TRBV12-4; DNA: TGTGCCAGCAGTAAGAGGGGGCAGAGTAATGAAAAACTGTTTTTT; CDR3: CASSKRGQSNEKLFF
D: .; size: .; length: 14; J: TRBJ2-7; V: TRBV6-1; DNA: TGTGCCAGCAGACAAGGGGGGAGCTCCTACGAGCAGTACTTC; CDR3: CASRQGGSSYEQYF
D: .; size: few; length: 13; J: TRBJ2-3; V: TRBV29-1; DNA: TGCAGCGTTGTCCGCACAAGCACAGATACGCAGTATTTT; CDR3: CSVVRTSTDTQYF
D: .; size: many; length: 13; J: TRBJ2-7; V: TRBV7-2; DNA: TGTGCCAGCAGCCCCTATTTTGGATACGAGCAGTACTTC; CDR3: CASSPYFGYEQYF
D: .; size: many; length: 15; J: TRBJ1-1; V: TRBV5-5; DNA: TGTGCCAGCAGCTTTGGGGGCCCAGGGAACACTGAAGCTTTCTTT; CDR3: CASSFGGPGNTEAFF
D: TRBD2; size: .; length: 16; J: TRBJ2-3; V: TRBV7-9; DNA: TGTGCCAGCAGCTTAGATCTAGCGGGGGGCCGAGATACGCAGTATTTT; CDR3: CASSLDLAGGRDTQYF
D: TRBD2; size: many; length: 16; J: TRBJ2-1; V: TRBV28; DNA: TGTGCCAGCAGTGCCCTAGCGGGGGGGTTCTACAATGAGCAGTTCTTC; CDR3: CASSALAGGFYNEQFF
D: .; size: many; length: 14; J: TRBJ1-4; V: TRBV2; DNA: TGTGCCAGCAGCGCACAGGTAGTAGGAGAAAAACTGTTTTTT; CDR3: CASSAQVVGEKLFF
D: .; size: few; length: 14; J: TRBJ1-5; V: TRBV27; DNA: TGTGCCAGCAGTAGAACAGGGTGGGATCAGCCCCAGCATTTT; CDR3: CASSRTGWDQPQHF
D: .; size: many; length: 15; J: TRBJ2-5; V: TRBV10-3; DNA: TGTGCCATCAGTGGGTCTAGAGGTGGAGGAGAGACCCAGTACTTC; CDR3: CAISGSRGGGETQYF
D: .; size: .; length: 16; J: TRBJ2-1; V: TRBV6-1; DNA: TGTGCCAGCAGTGAAAATGAGTTATTTCGCGGCAATGAGCAGTTCTTC; CDR3: CASSENELFRGNEQFF
D: TRBD2; size: many; length: 13; J: TRBJ2-7; V: TRBV29-1; DNA: TGCAGCGTTGGTCCAGCGGGGCGTTACGAGCAGTACTTC; CDR3: CSVGPAGRYEQYF
D: TRBD1; size: many; length: 16; J: TRBJ1-5; V: TRBV12-3/TRBV12-4; DNA: TGTGCCAGCAGTCCTCGACAGGGGGCGGTAGGTCAGCCCCAGCATTTT; CDR3: CASSPRQGAVGQPQHF